These T cell receptor beta chains were read from a single sample in a study of radiotherapy plus CTLA-4 blockade in lung cancer. This table comes from immunoSEQ multiplex PCR, and its TCRdb copy is limited to in-frame clones, with some not included. Altogether tens of thousands of clones are present, roughly 80% being singletons, with the ten largest covering 7.7%. The sample consisted of peripheral blood, taken from a patient treated with radiotherapy plus ipilimumab. The receptor source for this set is a human donor with non-small cell lung cancer who had stable disease on radiotherapy plus ipilimumab. Both conserved end residues are part of each CDR3.

V gene	J gene	CDR3 protein
TRBV28	TRBJ1-1	CASSLSGGNTEAFF
TRBV7-2	TRBJ2-1	CASSLDGGLYNEQFF
TRBV10-1	TRBJ2-1	CASRPGGNYNEQFF
TRBV6-6	TRBJ2-7	CASSPGTALYEQYF
TRBV10-3	TRBJ2-5	CAISETARGATQYF
TRBV5-1	TRBJ1-1	CASSSRTGGSEAFF
TRBV4-1	TRBJ2-1	CASSQDRLRGAINEQFF
TRBV29-1	TRBJ1-2	CSSEENYGYTF
TRBV4-1	TRBJ1-5	CASSGGISIGQPQHF
TRBV12-5	TRBJ2-2	CASGQPNTGELFF
TRBV9	TRBJ2-3	CASSVLPNALTQYF
TRBV29-1	TRBJ1-2	CSVTFTGSGYTF
TRBV10-2	TRBJ2-2	CASSGQKRDTGELFF
TRBV11-2	TRBJ2-1	CASSSVGTSGGKGQFF
TRBV5-4	TRBJ1-2	CASSLSVVRDYGYTF
TRBV7-3	TRBJ1-1	CASSSSGALGTEAFF
TRBV19	TRBJ2-5	CASSMGTVGVEKTQYF
TRBV6-5	TRBJ1-1	CASSYSSQAAEAFF
TRBV11-2	TRBJ2-5	CASSHERGSQYF
TRBV7-2	TRBJ1-2	CASSRPGRDYGYTF
TRBV10-3	TRBJ2-7	CAITQEESSYEQYF
TRBV19	TRBJ2-2	CASSHPAGRTNTGELFF
TRBV18	TRBJ1-6	CASSPIRIGTDNSPLHF
TRBV5-1	TRBJ1-1	CASSLPGQGRRTEAFF
TRBV7-2	TRBJ1-2	CASSLYDSPRWDGYTF
TRBV4-3	TRBJ2-4	CASSQESGRVFDIQYF
TRBV7-9	TRBJ1-6	CASSQLPPRTVDNSPLHF
TRBV7-2	TRBJ1-1	CASSLGGLKTEAFF
TRBV5-1	TRBJ1-1	CASSLVGENTEAFF
TRBV9	TRBJ1-5	CASSVGGDSYNQPQHF
TRBV2	TRBJ2-2	CASKIQPWAGELFF
TRBV6-1	TRBJ1-2	CASSEAGSQGYGYTF
TRBV9	TRBJ2-2	CASSTDSRRELFF
TRBV6-1	TRBJ1-5	CASSASVQGTQPQHF
TRBV5-4	TRBJ1-1	CASSSGEFGTEAFF
TRBV18	TRBJ1-6	CASSPVKGADSPLHF
TRBV5-4	TRBJ1-1	CASSLDLSGAGTEAFF
TRBV4-1	TRBJ2-3	CASSQDPSGAQTDTQYF
TRBV5-1	TRBJ1-4	CASSLGSGITNEKLFF
TRBV6-4	TRBJ2-3	CASSGLAGANTDTQYF
TRBV27	TRBJ2-4	CASSFPGNIQYF
TRBV9	TRBJ1-3	CASSPTYRMSGNTIYF
TRBV7-9	TRBJ1-2	CARSFPPSNRVFYGYTF
TRBV7-3	TRBJ2-2	CASRINQGTGELFF
TRBV13	TRBJ1-6	CASSSLVQGINNSPLHF
TRBV4-3	TRBJ2-7	CASSQEQTGPVSYEQYF
TRBV7-9	TRBJ2-5	CASSPYTGAGKETQYF
TRBV7-9	TRBJ1-3	CASSPRQGVGYTIYF
TRBV19	TRBJ2-2	CASKDSGGASYTGELFF
TRBV19	TRBJ1-1	CASSPLQGRTEAFF
TRBV7-9	TRBJ2-5	CASRPTGLGETQYF
TRBV27	TRBJ1-1	CASSLSGRKGAFF
TRBV7-6	TRBJ1-1	CASSLSPTARFDTEAFF
TRBV28	TRBJ1-2	CASSQDSPGYTF